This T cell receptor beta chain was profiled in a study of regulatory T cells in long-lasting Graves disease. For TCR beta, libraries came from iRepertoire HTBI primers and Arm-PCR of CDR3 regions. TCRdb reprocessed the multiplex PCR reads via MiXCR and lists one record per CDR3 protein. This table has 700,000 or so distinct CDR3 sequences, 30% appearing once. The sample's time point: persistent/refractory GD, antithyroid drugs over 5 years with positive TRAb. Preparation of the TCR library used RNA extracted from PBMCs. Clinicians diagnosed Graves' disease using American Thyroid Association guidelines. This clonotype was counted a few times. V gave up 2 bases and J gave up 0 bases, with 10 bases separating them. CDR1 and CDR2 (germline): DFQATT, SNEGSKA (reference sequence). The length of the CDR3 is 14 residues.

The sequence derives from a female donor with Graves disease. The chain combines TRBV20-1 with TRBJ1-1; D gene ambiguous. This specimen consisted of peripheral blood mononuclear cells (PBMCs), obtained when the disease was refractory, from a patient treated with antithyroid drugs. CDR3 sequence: CSARMKRLNTEAFF. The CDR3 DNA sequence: TGCAGTGCTAGAATGAAGAGATTGAACACTGAAGCTTTCTTT.